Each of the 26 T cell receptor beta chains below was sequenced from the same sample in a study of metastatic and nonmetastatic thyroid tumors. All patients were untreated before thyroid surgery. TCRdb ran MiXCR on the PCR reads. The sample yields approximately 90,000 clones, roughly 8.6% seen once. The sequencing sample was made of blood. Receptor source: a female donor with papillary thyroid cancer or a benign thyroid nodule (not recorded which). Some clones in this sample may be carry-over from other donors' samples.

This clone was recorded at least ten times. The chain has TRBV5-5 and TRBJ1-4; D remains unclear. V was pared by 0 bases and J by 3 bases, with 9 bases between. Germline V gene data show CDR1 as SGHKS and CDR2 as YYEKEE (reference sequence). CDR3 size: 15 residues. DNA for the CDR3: TGTGCCAGCAGCTTGGATCCCGGTCCTAATGAAAAACTGTTTTTT. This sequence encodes CASSLDPGPNEKLFF.

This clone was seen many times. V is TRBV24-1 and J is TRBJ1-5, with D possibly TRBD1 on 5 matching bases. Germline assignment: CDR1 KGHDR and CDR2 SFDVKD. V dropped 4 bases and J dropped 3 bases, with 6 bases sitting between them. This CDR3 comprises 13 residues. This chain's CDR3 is CATSEGTNQPQHF. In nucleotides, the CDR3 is TGTGCCACCAGTGAAGGGACCAATCAGCCCCAGCATTTT.

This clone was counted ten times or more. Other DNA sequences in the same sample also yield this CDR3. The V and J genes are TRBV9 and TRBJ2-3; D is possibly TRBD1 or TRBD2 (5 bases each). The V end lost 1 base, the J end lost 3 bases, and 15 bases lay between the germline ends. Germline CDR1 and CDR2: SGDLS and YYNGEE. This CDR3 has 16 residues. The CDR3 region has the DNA TGTGCCAGCAGCGTAAGTGGGGGTGTTGTTACAGATACGCAGTATTTT. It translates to CASSVSGGVVTDTQYF. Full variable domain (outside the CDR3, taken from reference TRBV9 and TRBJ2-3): DSGVTQTPKHLITATGQRVTLRCSPRSGDLSVYWYQQSLDQGLQFLIQYYNGEERAKGNILERFSAQQFPDLHSELNLSSLELGDSALYFCASSVSGGVVTDTQYFGPGTRLTVL.

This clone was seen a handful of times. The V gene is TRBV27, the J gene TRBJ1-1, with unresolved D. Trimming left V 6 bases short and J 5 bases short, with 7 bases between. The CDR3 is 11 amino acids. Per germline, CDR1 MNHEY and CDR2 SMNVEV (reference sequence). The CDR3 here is CASSRWTEAFF. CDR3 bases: TGTGCCAGCAGCCGGTGGACTGAAGCTTTCTTT.

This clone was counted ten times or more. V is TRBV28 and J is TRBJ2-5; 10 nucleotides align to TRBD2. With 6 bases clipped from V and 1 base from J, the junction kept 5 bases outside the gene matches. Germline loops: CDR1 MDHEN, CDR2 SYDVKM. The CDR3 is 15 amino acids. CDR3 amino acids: CASSSSSGGQETQYF. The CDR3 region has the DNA TGTGCCAGCAGCTCCTCTAGCGGGGGCCAAGAGACCCAGTACTTC.

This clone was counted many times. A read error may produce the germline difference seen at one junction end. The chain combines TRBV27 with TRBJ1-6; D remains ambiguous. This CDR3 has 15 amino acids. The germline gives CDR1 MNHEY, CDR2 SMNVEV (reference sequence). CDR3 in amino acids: CASSFNRRDNPPLHF. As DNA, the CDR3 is TGTGCCAGCAGTTTTAATCGACGTGATAATCCACCCCTCCACTTT.

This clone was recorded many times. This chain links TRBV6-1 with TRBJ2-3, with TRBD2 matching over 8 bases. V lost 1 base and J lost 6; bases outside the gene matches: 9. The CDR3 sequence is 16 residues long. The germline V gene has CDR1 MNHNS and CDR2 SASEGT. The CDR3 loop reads CASSEVGAGAGDTQYF. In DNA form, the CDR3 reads TGTGCCAGCAGTGAAGTGGGAGCGGGGGCCGGGGATACGCAGTATTTT.

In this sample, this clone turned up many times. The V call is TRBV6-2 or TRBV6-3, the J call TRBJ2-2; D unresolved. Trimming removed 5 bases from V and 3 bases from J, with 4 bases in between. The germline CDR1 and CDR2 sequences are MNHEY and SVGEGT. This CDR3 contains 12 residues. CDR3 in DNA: TGTGCCAGCAGTGAGTACACCGGGGAGCTGTTTTTT. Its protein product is CASSEYTGELFF.

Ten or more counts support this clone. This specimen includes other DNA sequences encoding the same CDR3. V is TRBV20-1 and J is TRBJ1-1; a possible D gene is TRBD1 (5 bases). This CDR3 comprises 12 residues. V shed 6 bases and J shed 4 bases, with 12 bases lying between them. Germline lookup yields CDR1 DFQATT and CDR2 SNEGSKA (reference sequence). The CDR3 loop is CSARDGGTEAFF. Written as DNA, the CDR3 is TGCAGTGCCCGGGACGGGGGCACTGAAGCTTTCTTT.

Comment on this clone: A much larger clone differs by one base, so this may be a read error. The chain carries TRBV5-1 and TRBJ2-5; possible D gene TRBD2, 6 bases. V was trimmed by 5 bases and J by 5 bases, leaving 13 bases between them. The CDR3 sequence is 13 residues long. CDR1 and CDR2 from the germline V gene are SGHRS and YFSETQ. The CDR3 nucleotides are TGCGCCAGCAGATTGCAAGCGGGCGAGACCCAGTACTTC. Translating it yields CASRLQAGETQYF.

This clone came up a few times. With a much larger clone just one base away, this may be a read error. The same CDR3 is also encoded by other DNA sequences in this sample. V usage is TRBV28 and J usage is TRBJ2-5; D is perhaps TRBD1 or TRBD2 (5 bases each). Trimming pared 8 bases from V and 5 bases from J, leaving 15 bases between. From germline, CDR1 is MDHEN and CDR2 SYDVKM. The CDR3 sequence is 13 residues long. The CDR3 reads CASSGGVEETQYF. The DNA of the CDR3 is TGTGCCAGCTCTGGGGGTGTGGAGGAGACCCAGTACTTC.

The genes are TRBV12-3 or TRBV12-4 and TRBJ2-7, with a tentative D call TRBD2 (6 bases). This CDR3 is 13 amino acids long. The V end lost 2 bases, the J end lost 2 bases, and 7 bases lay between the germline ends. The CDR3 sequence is CASSLRETYEQYF. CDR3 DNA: TGTGCCAGCAGTTTACGGGAGACCTACGAGCAGTACTTC.

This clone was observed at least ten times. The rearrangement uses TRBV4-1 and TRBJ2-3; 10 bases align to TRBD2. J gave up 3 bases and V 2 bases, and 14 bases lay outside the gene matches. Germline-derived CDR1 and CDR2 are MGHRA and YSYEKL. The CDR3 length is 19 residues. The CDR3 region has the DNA TGCGCCAGCAGCCAAACTGGACTAGCGGTATACCTAGGAACAGATACGCAGTATTTT. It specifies CASSQTGLAVYLGTDTQYF.

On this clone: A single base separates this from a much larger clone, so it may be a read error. The CDR3 sequence is CASSLQGSSEQFF. The CDR3 DNA reads TGTGCCAGCAGCTTACAGGGGTCTAGTGAGCAGTTCTTC. The chain links TRBV7-3 to TRBJ2-1; D perhaps matches TRBD1 (6 bases). Trimming removed 2 bases from V and 9 bases from J, with 11 bases in between. The V gene's germline CDR1 is SGHTA and CDR2 FQGTGA. This CDR3 region has 13 residues.

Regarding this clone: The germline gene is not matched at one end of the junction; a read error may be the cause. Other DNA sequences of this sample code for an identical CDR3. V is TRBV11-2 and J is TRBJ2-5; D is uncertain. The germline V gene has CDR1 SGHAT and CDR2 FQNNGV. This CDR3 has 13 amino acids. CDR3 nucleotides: TGCGCCAGCAGTCTAGGTGTTTGGGAGACCCAGTACTTC. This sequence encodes CASSLGVWETQYF.

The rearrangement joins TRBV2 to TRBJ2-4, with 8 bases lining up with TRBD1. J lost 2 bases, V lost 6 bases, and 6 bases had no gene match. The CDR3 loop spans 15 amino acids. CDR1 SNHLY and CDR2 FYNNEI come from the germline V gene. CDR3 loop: CASRGTGSPKNIQYF. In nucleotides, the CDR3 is TGTGCCAGCAGAGGGACAGGTTCCCCCAAAAACATTCAGTACTTC.

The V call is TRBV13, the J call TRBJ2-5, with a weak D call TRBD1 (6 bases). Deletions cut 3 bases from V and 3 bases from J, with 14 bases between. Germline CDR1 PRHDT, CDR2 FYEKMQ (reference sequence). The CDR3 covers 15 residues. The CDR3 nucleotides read TGTGCCAGCAGCTTTGTCACAGGGTCAGAAGAGACCCAGTACTTC. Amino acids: CASSFVTGSEETQYF.

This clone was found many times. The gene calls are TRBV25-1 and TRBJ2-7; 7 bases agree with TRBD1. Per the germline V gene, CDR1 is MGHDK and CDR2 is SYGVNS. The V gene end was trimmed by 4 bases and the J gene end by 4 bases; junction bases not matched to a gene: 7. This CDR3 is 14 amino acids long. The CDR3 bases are TGTGCCAGCAGTGTAGACAGGGCACCGTACGAGCAGTACTTC. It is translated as CASSVDRAPYEQYF.

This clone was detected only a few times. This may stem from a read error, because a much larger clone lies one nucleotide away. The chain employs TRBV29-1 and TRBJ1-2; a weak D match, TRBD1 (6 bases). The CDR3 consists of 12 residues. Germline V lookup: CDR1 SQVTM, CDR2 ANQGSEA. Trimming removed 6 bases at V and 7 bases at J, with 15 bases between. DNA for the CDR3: TGCAGCGTCACTCCAGGGGCGGCTGGCTACACCTTC. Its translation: CSVTPGAAGYTF. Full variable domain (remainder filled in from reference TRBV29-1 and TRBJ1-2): SAVISQKPSRDICQRGTSLTIQCQVDSQVTMMFWYRQQPGQSLTLIATANQGSEATYESGFVIDKFPISRPNLTFSTLTVSNMSPEDSSIYLCSVTPGAAGYTFGSGTRLTVV.

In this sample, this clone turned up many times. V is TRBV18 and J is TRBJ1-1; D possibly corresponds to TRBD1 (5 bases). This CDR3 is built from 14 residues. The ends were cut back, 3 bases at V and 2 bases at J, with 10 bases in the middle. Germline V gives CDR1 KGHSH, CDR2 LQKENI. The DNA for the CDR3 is TGTGCCAGCTCACCGGGGGGGAAAAACACTGAAGCTTTCTTT. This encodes CASSPGGKNTEAFF.

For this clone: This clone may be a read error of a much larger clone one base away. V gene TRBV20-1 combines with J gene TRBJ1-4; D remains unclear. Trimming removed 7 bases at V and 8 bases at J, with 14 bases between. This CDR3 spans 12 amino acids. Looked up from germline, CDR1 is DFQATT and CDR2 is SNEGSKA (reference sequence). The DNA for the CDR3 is TGCAGTGATAGCGGGCCGGGGGAAAAACTGTTTTTT. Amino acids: CSDSGPGEKLFF.

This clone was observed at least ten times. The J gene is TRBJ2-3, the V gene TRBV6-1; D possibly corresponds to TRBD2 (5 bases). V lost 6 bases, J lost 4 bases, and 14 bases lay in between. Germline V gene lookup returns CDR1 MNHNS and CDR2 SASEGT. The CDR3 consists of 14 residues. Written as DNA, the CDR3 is TGTGCCAGCAGACCTGGACTGTCTGCAGATACGCAGTATTTT. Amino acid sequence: CASRPGLSADTQYF.

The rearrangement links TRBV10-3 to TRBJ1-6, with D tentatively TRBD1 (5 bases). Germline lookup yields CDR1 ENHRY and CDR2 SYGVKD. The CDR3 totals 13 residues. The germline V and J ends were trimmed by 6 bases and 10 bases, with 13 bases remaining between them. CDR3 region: CAIRAEGNSPLHF. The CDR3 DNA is TGTGCCATCAGGGCAGAGGGGAACTCACCCCTCCACTTT.

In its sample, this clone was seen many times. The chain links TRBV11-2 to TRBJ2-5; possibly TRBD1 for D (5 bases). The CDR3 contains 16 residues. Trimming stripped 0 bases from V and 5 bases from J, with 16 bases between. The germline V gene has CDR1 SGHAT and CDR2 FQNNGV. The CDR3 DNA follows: TGTGCCAGCAGCTTAGATCAGGCAGGGAAGGGGGAGACCCAGTACTTC. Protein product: CASSLDQAGKGETQYF.

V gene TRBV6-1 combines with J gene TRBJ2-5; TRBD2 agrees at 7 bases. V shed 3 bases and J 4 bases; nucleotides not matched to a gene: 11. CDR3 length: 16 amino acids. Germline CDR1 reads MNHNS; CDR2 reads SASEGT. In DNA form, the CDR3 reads TGTGCCAGCAGTGAGGAGGAGGGCAGCGGGGCAGAGACCCAGTACTTC. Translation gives CASSEEEGSGAETQYF.

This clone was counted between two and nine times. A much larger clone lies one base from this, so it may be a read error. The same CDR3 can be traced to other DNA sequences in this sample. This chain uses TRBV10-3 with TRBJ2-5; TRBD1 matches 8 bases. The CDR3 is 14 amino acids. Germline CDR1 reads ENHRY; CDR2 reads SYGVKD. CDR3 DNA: TGTGCCATCAGGGAAGACAGGGGAGGAGAGACACAGTACTTC. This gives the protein CAIREDRGGETQYF.